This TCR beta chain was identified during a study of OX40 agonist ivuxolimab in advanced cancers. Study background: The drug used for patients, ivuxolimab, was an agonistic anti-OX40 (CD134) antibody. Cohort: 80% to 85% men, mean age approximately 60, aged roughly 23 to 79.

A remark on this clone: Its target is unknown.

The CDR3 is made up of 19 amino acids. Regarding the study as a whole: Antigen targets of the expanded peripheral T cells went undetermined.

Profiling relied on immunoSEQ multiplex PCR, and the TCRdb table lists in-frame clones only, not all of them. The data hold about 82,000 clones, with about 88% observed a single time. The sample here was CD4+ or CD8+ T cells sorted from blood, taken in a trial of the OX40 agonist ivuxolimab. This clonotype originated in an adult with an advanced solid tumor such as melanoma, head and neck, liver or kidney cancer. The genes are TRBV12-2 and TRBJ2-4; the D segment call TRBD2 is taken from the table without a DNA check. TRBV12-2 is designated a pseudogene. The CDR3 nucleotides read TGTGCAAGTCGCTTAGTTGTCCAAAACGGCCTAGTAGCCAAAAACATTCAGTACTTC. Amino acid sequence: CASRLVVQNGLVAKNIQYF.